The 32 T cell receptor beta chains below come from one sample, sequenced in a study of blood T cell repertoires in COVID-19. Sequencing used immunoSEQ multiplex PCR; TCRdb keeps in-frame clones, though not all of them. The table lists 270,000 or so clones, roughly 80% of them singletons, with more than 1.1% in the top ten. The specimen sequenced was peripheral blood. These receptors all stem from a human donor with COVID-19, enrolled during active disease. The donor label of this sample is uncertain.

This chain links TRBV5-1 with TRBJ2-5; TRBD2 aligns across 7 bases. Germline V gene data show CDR1 as SGHRS and CDR2 as YFSETQ. Germline trimming cut 2 bases from V and 6 bases from J; bases unmatched to any gene: 16. The CDR3 contains 17 residues. The CDR3 is CASSLSTSRDGSQTQYF. CDR3 in DNA: TGCGCCAGCAGCTTATCGACTAGCCGGGACGGGAGTCAGACCCAGTACTTC. The whole variable domain, remainder taken from reference TRBV5-1 and TRBJ2-5, is KAGVTQTPRYLIKTRGQQVTLSCSPISGHRSVSWYQQTPGQGLQFLFEYFSETQRNKGNFPGRFSGRQFSNSRSEMNVSTLELGDSALYLCASSLSTSRDGSQTQYFGPGTRLLVL.

This chain uses TRBV9 with TRBJ1-4; perhaps TRBD1 as D (5 bases). V lost 3 bases and J lost 4, with 10 bases in between. This CDR3 contains 14 residues. Germline CDR1 and CDR2: SGDLS and YYNGEE. The chain's CDR3 is CASSAQGFNEKLFF. DNA for the CDR3: TGTGCCAGCAGCGCTCAGGGTTTTAATGAAAAACTGTTTTTT. Full variable domain (outside the CDR3, taken from reference TRBV9 and TRBJ1-4): DSGVTQTPKHLITATGQRVTLRCSPRSGDLSVYWYQQSLDQGLQFLIQYYNGEERAKGNILERFSAQQFPDLHSELNLSSLELGDSALYFCASSAQGFNEKLFFGSGTQLSVL.

The chain joins TRBV7-9 to TRBJ2-5, with D possibly TRBD1 on 6 matching bases. Germline V CDR1 and CDR2: SEHNR, FQNEAQ (reference sequence). The CDR3 loop spans 13 amino acids. The ends were cut back, 6 bases at V and 5 bases at J, with 13 bases in the middle. The CDR3 sequence is CASRLGAGETQYF. CDR3 in DNA: TGTGCCAGCAGACTGGGGGCCGGGGAGACCCAGTACTTC.

This sequence joins TRBV30 and TRBJ2-1; TRBD2 might be the D (5 bases). In germline, CDR1 is GTSNPN, CDR2 SVGIG (reference sequence). The length of the CDR3 is 14 residues. Trimming took 3 bases from V and 10 from J, leaving 19 bases between them. The CDR3 DNA sequence: TGTGCCTGGAGCTCCCAGCTCGTTGCGGGCGAGCAGTTCTTC. Its protein product is CAWSSQLVAGEQFF.

This chain uses TRBV27 with TRBJ2-1; D possibly corresponds to TRBD2 (5 bases). Germline-derived CDR1 and CDR2 are MNHEY and SMNVEV (reference sequence). Trimming took 0 bases from V and 2 from J, leaving 5 bases between them. The CDR3 spans 14 residues. The CDR3 DNA reads TGTGCCAGCAGTTTATCTAGCGCCTACAATGAGCAGTTCTTC. Its translation: CASSLSSAYNEQFF.

This rearrangement joins TRBV2 to TRBJ2-2; 10 bases are shared with TRBD2. Germline V lookup: CDR1 SNHLY, CDR2 FYNNEI. J was trimmed by 1 base and V by 6 bases; bases with no gene match: 2. CDR3 length: 15 amino acids. Written as DNA, the CDR3 is TGTGCCAGCAGCATAGCGGGAGGGAACACCGGGGAGCTGTTTTTT. Its protein is CASSIAGGNTGELFF.

The chain recombines TRBV19 with TRBJ1-1; D unresolved. The CDR3 runs 14 residues. The V gene's germline CDR1 is LNHDA and CDR2 SQIVND (reference sequence). V was trimmed by 3 bases and J by 10 bases, leaving 18 bases between them. CDR3 bases: TGTGCCAGTAGTATGGGCGACGGGAGGGTGTCAGCTTTCTTT. Its protein product is CASSMGDGRVSAFF.

J is TRBJ1-4 and V is TRBV19; no clear D. The V end lost 6 bases, the J end lost 0 bases, and 8 bases lay between the germline ends. This CDR3 is 14 amino acids long. The V gene's germline CDR1 is LNHDA and CDR2 SQIVND (reference sequence). In nucleotides, the CDR3 is TGTGCCAGTAGCTCGGGGACAACTAATGAAAAACTGTTTTTT. Protein product: CASSSGTTNEKLFF.

This sequence joins TRBV2 and TRBJ2-7; 8 nucleotides match TRBD2. The CDR3 covers 16 residues. Germline V gives CDR1 SNHLY, CDR2 FYNNEI. V lost 5 bases and J lost 4; bases outside the gene matches: 13. Here the CDR3 reads CASSPGGAGFGYEQYF. The DNA for the CDR3 is TGTGCCAGCAGTCCGGGAGGGGCGGGGTTTGGGTACGAGCAGTACTTC.

In DNA, the CDR3 is TGTGCCAGTAGGGAGACAGGGTGGGGAAACGAGCAGTACTTC. Translated, it gives CASRETGWGNEQYF. The chain recombines TRBV19 with TRBJ2-7, with 7 bases aligning to TRBD1. CDR1 LNHDA and CDR2 SQIVND come from the germline V gene (reference sequence). This CDR3 region has 14 residues. Losses at the gene ends were 6 bases for V and 5 bases for J; bases not matched to a gene: 10.

The chain combines TRBV7-6 with TRBJ2-7; a weak D match, TRBD1 (6 bases). V gave up 0 bases and J gave up 2 bases, with 11 bases separating them. Germline lookup yields CDR1 SGHVS and CDR2 FNYEAQ. This CDR3 has 15 amino acids. Written as DNA, the CDR3 is TGTGCCAGCAGCTTAGCCCAGGGGCGAACCTACGAGCAGTACTTC. Amino acid sequence: CASSLAQGRTYEQYF.

The V and J genes are TRBV9 and TRBJ2-1; D call uncertain. The CDR3 length is 15 residues. Trimming cost V 1 base and J 2 bases, with 10 bases left between them. Germline V gene data show CDR1 as SGDLS and CDR2 as YYNGEE. The chain's CDR3 is CASSVNFQAYNEQFF. As DNA, the CDR3 is TGTGCCAGCAGCGTAAATTTCCAGGCCTACAATGAGCAGTTCTTC.

The chain combines TRBV11-3 with TRBJ2-5, with 7 bases matching TRBD2. Trimming removed 1 base from V and 2 bases from J; junction bases left unmatched: 10. CDR1 is SGHNT, CDR2 YENEEA, per germline. The CDR3 has 17 amino acids. The CDR3 protein is CASSLGWGGEEQETQYF. CDR3 sequence (DNA): TGTGCCAGCAGCTTAGGTTGGGGAGGGGAAGAACAAGAGACCCAGTACTTC.

The sample holds one count of this clone. V usage is TRBV5-4 and J usage is TRBJ2-1; D ambiguous. The CDR3 totals 15 residues. CDR1 and CDR2 (germline): SGHNT, YYREEE (reference sequence). V dropped 4 bases and J dropped 1 base, with 12 bases sitting between them. The CDR3 spells CASSTGRPSYNEQFF. The CDR3 bases are TGTGCCAGCAGCACGGGTCGGCCTTCCTACAATGAGCAGTTCTTC.

The chain carries TRBV7-3 and TRBJ2-1; 7 bases are a match to TRBD2. The V gene end was trimmed by 8 bases and the J gene end by 0 bases; junction bases not matched to a gene: 4. Germline values: CDR1 SGHTA, CDR2 FQGTGA. The CDR3 is 14 amino acids. CDR3 nucleotide sequence: TGTGCCAGCCGAGGCGGGAGCTCCTACAATGAGCAGTTCTTC. It is translated as CASRGGSSYNEQFF.

The chain carries TRBV2 and TRBJ1-5, with D hard to call. Germline loops: CDR1 SNHLY, CDR2 FYNNEI. Trimming removed 5 bases from V and 4 bases from J, with 9 bases in between. The CDR3 spans 13 residues. The CDR3 DNA reads as TGTGCCAGCAGTCGGTCGGGTAATCAGCCCCAGCATTTT. Its translation is CASSRSGNQPQHF.

The V gene is TRBV7-3, the J gene TRBJ1-1; the D is unclear. The CDR3 totals 13 residues. CDR1 and CDR2 (germline): SGHTA, FQGTGA. V gave up 1 base and J gave up 1 base, with 4 bases separating them. The CDR3 DNA reads TGTGCCAGCAGCTTAAACGGGAACACTGAAGCTTTCTTT. Protein product: CASSLNGNTEAFF.

This chain joins TRBV7-9 and TRBJ1-3; the D gene is possibly TRBD1 (5 bases). The CDR3 extends over 15 amino acids. The germline V gene encodes CDR1 SEHNR and CDR2 FQNEAQ (reference sequence). V was cut by 2 bases and J by 2 bases, with 10 bases left in between. The CDR3 bases are TGTGCCAGCAGCTTAACCGGGGGAGCTGGAAACACCATATATTTT. Encoded protein: CASSLTGGAGNTIYF.

This sequence joins TRBV29-1 and TRBJ1-1; no clear D gene. Between the trimmed V and J ends, which lost 4 bases and 4 bases, there was a span of 16 bases. Germline values: CDR1 SQVTM, CDR2 ANQGSEA. The CDR3 length is 14 residues. The CDR3 nucleotides are TGCAGCGTTGTCATTAGAGGCAGCGGCACTGAAGCTTTCTTT. Its translation: CSVVIRGSGTEAFF.

This sequence joins TRBV20-1 and TRBJ2-7; 7 bases line up with TRBD2. This CDR3 spans 11 amino acids. Germline CDR1 is DFQATT and CDR2 is SNEGSKA (reference sequence). Unmatched junction bases numbered 5, after V lost 7 bases and J lost 5 bases. In nucleotides, the CDR3 is TGCAGTGTCGCGGGAGATCACGAGCAGTACTTC. It specifies CSVAGDHEQYF.

The V gene is TRBV5-1, the J gene TRBJ2-7, with TRBD2 matching 12 bases. Germline CDR1 SGHRS, CDR2 YFSETQ. The CDR3 loop spans 15 amino acids. Losses at the gene ends were 3 bases for V and 4 bases for J; bases not matched to a gene: 5. The CDR3 bases are TGCGCCAGCAGCTCCCTAGCGGGAGGGCCATACGAGCAGTACTTC. Translated, it gives CASSSLAGGPYEQYF.

The rearrangement links TRBV19 to TRBJ2-1; 7 bases line up with TRBD1. With 4 bases clipped from V and 3 bases from J, the junction kept 3 bases outside the gene matches. Germline CDR1 LNHDA, CDR2 SQIVND (reference sequence). The CDR3 contains 14 residues. The CDR3 bases are TGTGCCAGTAGTACCGACAGGGACTACAATGAGCAGTTCTTC. Amino acids: CASSTDRDYNEQFF.

This clone was detected a few times. The V gene is TRBV28, the J gene TRBJ1-2, with TRBD1 matching over 10 bases. Germline assignment: CDR1 MDHEN and CDR2 SYDVKM. CDR3 length equals 16 residues. Germline trimming cut 3 bases from V and 5 bases from J; bases unmatched to any gene: 9. The CDR3 spells CASSFDMGQGKYGYTF. Here the CDR3 DNA reads TGTGCCAGCAGTTTCGACATGGGACAGGGGAAATATGGCTACACCTTC.

The chain joins TRBV9 to TRBJ1-3; TRBD1 is a possible D gene (6 bases). The V and J ends lost 0 bases and 0 bases respectively, with 16 bases between them. The CDR3 totals 18 residues. The V gene's germline CDR1 is SGDLS and CDR2 YYNGEE. The DNA of the CDR3 is TGTGCCAGCAGCGTAGCTGGGAAGACAGGTCCCTCTGGAAACACCATATATTTT. Protein sequence: CASSVAGKTGPSGNTIYF.

The V call is TRBV3-1 (or the pseudogene TRBV3-2), the J call TRBJ1-6; D is perhaps TRBD1 (5 bases). V gave up 4 bases and J gave up 10 bases, with 14 bases separating them. The CDR3 totals 14 residues. The germline CDR1 and CDR2 sequences are LGHDT and YNNKEL (reference sequence). The CDR3 reads CASSPRDSRSPLHF. The CDR3, as DNA: TGTGCCAGCAGCCCCAGGGACTCGCGCTCACCCCTCCACTTT.

The V gene is TRBV5-1, the J gene TRBJ2-1, with TRBD2 matching over 14 bases. The CDR3 runs 15 residues. V lost 3 bases, J lost 9 bases, and 5 bases stayed unmatched. Germline CDR1 reads SGHRS; CDR2 reads YFSETQ. CDR3 region: CASSSGLAGAIEQFF. DNA for the CDR3: TGCGCCAGCAGCTCGGGACTAGCGGGAGCAATTGAGCAGTTCTTC.

This sequence joins TRBV15 and TRBJ2-3, with D unclear. CDR3 length: 11 residues. With 5 bases removed from V and 5 bases from J, the gap between germline ends came to 5 bases. Germline V gives CDR1 LNHNV, CDR2 YYDKDF (reference sequence). CDR3 protein: CATSLGDTQYF. CDR3 DNA sequence: TGTGCCACCAGCCTCGGAGATACGCAGTATTTT.

On this clone: Additional DNA sequences in this sample encode the identical CDR3. The chain joins TRBV29-1 to TRBJ1-2, with D hard to call. The ends were cut back, 4 bases at V and 4 bases at J, with 7 bases in the middle. The germline V gene has CDR1 SQVTM and CDR2 ANQGSEA. This CDR3 is 11 amino acids long. The DNA for the CDR3 is TGCAGCGTTGGAACCGGCTATGGCTACACCTTC. Its translation is CSVGTGYGYTF. Full variable domain (remainder filled in from reference TRBV29-1 and TRBJ1-2): SAVISQKPSRDICQRGTSLTIQCQVDSQVTMMFWYRQQPGQSLTLIATANQGSEATYESGFVIDKFPISRPNLTFSTLTVSNMSPEDSSIYLCSVGTGYGYTFGSGTRLTVV.

This clone appeared a single time. Here the CDR3 DNA reads TGTGCCAGCATGGGGGGGTACTCCTACAATGAGCAGTTCTTC. This codes for CASMGGYSYNEQFF. J is TRBJ2-1 and V is TRBV2; the match to TRBD2 covers 7 bases. Trimming at V came to 7 bases and at J to 0 bases, leaving 3 bases not matched to a gene. Germline loops: CDR1 SNHLY, CDR2 FYNNEI. The CDR3 sequence is 14 residues long.

CDR3: CASSLEGSSGRARGNEQFF. DNA of the CDR3: TGCGCCAGCAGCTTGGAGGGGAGTAGCGGGAGGGCCCGGGGAAATGAGCAGTTCTTC. V is TRBV5-1 and J is TRBJ2-1, with 11 positions matching TRBD2. Germline loops: CDR1 SGHRS, CDR2 YFSETQ. The CDR3 sequence is 19 residues long. The V gene end was trimmed by 0 bases and the J gene end by 7 bases; junction bases not matched to a gene: 15.

The rearrangement uses TRBV18 and TRBJ2-7, with 9 bases lining up with TRBD1. V dropped 4 bases and J dropped 3; count of bases not matched to a gene: 7. This CDR3 spans 15 amino acids. Germline lookup yields CDR1 KGHSH and CDR2 LQKENI. CDR3 DNA: TGTGCCAGCTCACTTATGACGGGACAGGGCTACGAGCAGTACTTC. It translates to CASSLMTGQGYEQYF.

The table lists this clone with a count of one. The gene calls are TRBV12-3 or TRBV12-4 and TRBJ2-3; unclear D gene. Trimming removed 4 bases at V and 2 bases at J, with 4 bases between. The CDR3 has 12 residues. The CDR3 region has the DNA TGTGCCAGCAGTTCCTTCACAGATACGCAGTATTTT. Translating it yields CASSSFTDTQYF.